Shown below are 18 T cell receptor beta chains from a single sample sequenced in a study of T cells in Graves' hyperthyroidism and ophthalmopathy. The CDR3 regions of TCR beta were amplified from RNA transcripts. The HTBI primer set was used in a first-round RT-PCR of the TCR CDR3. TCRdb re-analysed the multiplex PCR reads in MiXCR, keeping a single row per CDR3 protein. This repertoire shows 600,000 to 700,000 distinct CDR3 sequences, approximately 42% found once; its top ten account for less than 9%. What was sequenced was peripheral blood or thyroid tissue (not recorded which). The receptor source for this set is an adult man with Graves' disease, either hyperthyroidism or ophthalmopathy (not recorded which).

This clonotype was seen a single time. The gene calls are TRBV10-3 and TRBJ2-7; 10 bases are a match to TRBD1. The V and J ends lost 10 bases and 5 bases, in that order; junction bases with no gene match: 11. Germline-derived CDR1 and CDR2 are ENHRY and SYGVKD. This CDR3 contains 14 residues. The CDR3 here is CASSPGQGFNEQYF. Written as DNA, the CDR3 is TGTGCCAGCTCACCGGGACAGGGGTTCAACGAGCAGTACTTC.

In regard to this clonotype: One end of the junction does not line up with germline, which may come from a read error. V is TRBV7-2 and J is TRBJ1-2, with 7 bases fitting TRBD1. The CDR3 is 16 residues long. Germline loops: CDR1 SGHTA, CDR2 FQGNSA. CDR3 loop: CASSPSLTGANYGYTF. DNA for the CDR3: TGCGCCAGCAGCCCCTCTCTCACAGGGGCTAACTATGGCTACACCTTC.

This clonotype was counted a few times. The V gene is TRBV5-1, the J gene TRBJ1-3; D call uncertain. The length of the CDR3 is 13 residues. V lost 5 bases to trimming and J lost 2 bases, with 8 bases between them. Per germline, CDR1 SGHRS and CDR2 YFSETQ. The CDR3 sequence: CASSSQPGNTIYF. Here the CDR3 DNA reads TGCGCCAGCAGTTCCCAGCCTGGAAACACCATATATTTT.

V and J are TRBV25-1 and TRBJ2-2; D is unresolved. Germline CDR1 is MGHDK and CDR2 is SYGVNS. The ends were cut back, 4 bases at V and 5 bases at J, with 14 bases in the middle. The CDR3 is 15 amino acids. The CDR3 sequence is CASSVYRARTGELFF. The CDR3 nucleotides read TGTGCCAGCAGTGTCTATCGGGCGCGGACCGGGGAGCTGTTTTTT.

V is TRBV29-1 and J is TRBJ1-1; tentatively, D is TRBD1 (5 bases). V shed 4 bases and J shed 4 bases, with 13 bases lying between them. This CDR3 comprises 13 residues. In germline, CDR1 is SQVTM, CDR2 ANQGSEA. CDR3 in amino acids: CSVGAGMGTEAFF. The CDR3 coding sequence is TGCAGCGTTGGGGCAGGGATGGGCACTGAAGCTTTCTTT.

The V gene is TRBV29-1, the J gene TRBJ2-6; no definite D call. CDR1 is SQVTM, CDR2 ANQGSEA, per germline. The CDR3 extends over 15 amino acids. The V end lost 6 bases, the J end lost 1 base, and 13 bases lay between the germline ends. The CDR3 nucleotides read TGCAGCGTAAGTCAAGGGTTTTCTGGGGCCAACGTCCTGACTTTC. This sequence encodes CSVSQGFSGANVLTF.

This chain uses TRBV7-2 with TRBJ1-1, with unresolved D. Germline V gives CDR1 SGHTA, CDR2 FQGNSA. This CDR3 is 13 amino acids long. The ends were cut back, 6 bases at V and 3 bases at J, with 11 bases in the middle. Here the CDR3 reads CASRAAGDTEAFF. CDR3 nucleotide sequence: TGTGCCAGCAGGGCCGCCGGTGACACTGAAGCTTTCTTT.

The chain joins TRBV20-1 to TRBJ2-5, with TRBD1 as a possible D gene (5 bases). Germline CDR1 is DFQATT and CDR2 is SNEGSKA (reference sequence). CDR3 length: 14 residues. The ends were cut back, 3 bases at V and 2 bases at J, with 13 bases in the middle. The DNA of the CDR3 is TGCAGTGCTAGTCCCGGACATCTTCAAGAGACCCAGTACTTC. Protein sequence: CSASPGHLQETQYF.

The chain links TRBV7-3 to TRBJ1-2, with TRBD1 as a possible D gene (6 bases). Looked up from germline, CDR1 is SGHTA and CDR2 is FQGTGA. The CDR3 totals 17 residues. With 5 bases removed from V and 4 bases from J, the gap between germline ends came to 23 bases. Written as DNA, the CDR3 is TGTGCCAGCAGCCGCCTCCCAGGGGAGGGAGAGAGCTATGGCTACACCTTC. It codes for CASSRLPGEGESYGYTF. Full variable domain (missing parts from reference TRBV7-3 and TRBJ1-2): GAGVSQTPSNKVTEKGKYVELRCDPISGHTALYWYRQSLGQGPEFLIYFQGTGAADDSGLPNDRFFAVRPEGSVSTLKIQRTERGDSAVYLCASSRLPGEGESYGYTFGSGTRLTVV.

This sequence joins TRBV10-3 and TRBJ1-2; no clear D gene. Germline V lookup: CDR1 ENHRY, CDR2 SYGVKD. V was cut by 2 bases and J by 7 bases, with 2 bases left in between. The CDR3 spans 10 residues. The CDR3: CAISESGYTF. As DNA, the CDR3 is TGTGCCATCAGTGAGAGTGGCTACACCTTC.

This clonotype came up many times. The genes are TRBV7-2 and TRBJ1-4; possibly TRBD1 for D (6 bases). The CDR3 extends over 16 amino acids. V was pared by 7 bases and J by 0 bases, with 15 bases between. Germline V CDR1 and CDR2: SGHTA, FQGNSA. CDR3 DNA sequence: TGTGCCAGCACCCTGGGCAGGGGAGCAACTAATGAAAAACTGTTTTTT. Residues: CASTLGRGATNEKLFF.

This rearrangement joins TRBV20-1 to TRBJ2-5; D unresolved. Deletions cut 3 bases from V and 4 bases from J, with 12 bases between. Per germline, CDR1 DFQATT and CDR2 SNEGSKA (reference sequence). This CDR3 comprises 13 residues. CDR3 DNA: TGCAGTGCTAGCTCTCTGAATCGAGAGACCCAGTACTTC. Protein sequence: CSASSLNRETQYF.

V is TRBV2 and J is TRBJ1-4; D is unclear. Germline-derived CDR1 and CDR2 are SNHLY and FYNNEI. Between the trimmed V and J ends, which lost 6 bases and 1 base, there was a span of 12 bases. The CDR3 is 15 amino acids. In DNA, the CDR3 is TGTGCCAGCAGCCAAGATAGAATAACTAATGAAAAACTGTTTTTT. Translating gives CASSQDRITNEKLFF.

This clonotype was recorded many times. CDR3 DNA: TGCAGCGCCGGGACAGGAGGCTCCTACGAGCAGTACTTC. Amino acids: CSAGTGGSYEQYF. J is TRBJ2-7 and V is TRBV29-1; 8 bases map to TRBD1. The CDR3 sequence is 13 residues long. V dropped 7 bases and J dropped 0; count of bases not matched to a gene: 5. The germline gives CDR1 SQVTM, CDR2 ANQGSEA.

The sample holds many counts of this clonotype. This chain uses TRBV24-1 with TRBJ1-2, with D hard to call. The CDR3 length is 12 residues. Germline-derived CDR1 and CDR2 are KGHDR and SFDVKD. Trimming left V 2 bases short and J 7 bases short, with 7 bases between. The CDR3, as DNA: TGTGCCACCAGTGATTACGGCGCTGGCTACACCTTC. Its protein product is CATSDYGAGYTF.

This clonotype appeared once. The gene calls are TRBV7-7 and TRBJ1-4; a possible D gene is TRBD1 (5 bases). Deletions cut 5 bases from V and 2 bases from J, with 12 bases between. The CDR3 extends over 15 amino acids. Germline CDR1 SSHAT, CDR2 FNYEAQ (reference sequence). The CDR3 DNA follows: TGTGCCAGCAGCCGGCAGGGTTACACTAATGAAAAACTGTTTTTT. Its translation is CASSRQGYTNEKLFF.

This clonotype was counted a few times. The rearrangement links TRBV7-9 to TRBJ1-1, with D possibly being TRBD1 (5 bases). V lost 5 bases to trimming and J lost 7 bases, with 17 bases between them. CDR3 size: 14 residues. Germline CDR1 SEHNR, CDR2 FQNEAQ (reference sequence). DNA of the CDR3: TGTGCCAGCAGCCTAAACGAGCGTGGGGGTGAAGCTTTCTTT. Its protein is CASSLNERGGEAFF.

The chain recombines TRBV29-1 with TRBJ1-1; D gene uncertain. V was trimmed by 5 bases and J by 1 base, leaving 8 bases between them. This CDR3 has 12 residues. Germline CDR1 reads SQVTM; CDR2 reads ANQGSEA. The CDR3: CSVLTPNTEAFF. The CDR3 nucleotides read TGCAGCGTTCTGACACCGAACACTGAAGCTTTCTTT.